These T cell receptor beta chains were read from a single sample in a study of blood T cell repertoires in COVID-19. Method: immunoSEQ multiplex PCR; TCRdb's copy keeps in-frame clones and lacks some. This sample yields approximately 240,000 clones, of which 86% are seen a single time; over 3% belongs to the top ten. The source material was PBMCs or T cells enriched from blood (not recorded which). These receptors all come from a woman in her forties or fifties in a cohort exposed to, infected with or recovered from COVID-19 (not recorded which). The CDR3 runs from the conserved cysteine through the conserved F or W. The order of the fields is D gene, clone size, V gene, J gene, CDR3 protein, CDR3 DNA. A D gene is named only where the DNA matches it firmly. A clone size is listed for some rows: how often the clone was seen (once, few, many), or a class if it is expanded.

.,.,TRBV15,TRBJ2-1,CATSRERRLNEQFF,TGTGCCACCAGCAGAGAAAGGAGGCTCAATGAGCAGTTCTTC
.,.,TRBV7-2,TRBJ1-2,CASSSGLRGYGYTF,TGTGCCAGCAGCTCGGGCCTCAGGGGCTATGGCTACACCTTC
.,.,TRBV19,TRBJ2-7,CASNQGYGSYEQYF,TGTGCCAGTAACCAGGGATACGGCTCCTACGAGCAGTACTTC
.,.,TRBV4-3,TRBJ1-5,CASRLERGSNQPQHF,TGCGCCAGCAGACTAGAACGGGGTAGCAATCAGCCCCAGCATTTT
.,.,TRBV9,TRBJ1-2,CASRSGEYGYTF,TGTGCCAGCAGGTCAGGGGAATATGGCTACACCTTC
.,once,TRBV6-4,TRBJ2-1,CASSDSGRVNEQFF,TGTGCCAGCAGTGACTCCGGCAGGGTGAATGAGCAGTTCTTC
.,.,TRBV6-2/TRBV6-3,TRBJ1-2,CASSANQGYYGYTF,TGTGCCAGCAGTGCCAACCAGGGATACTATGGCTACACCTTC
TRBD1,.,TRBV6-1,TRBJ1-6,CASSEDGHTRGNSPLHF,TGTGCCAGCAGTGAAGACGGGCACACCAGGGGGAATTCACCCCTCCACTTT
.,.,TRBV24-1,TRBJ1-2,CATSDNDRPGYTF,TGTGCCACCAGTGATAATGACAGGCCTGGCTACACCTTC
.,.,TRBV7-2,TRBJ1-6,CASSFRAALHF,TGTGCCAGCAGCTTCAGGGCAGCCCTCCACTTT
TRBD1,.,TRBV5-1,TRBJ1-2,CASSANRGRDHGYTF,TGCGCCAGCAGCGCTAACAGGGGCCGAGATCATGGCTACACCTTC
TRBD1,.,TRBV3-1/TRBV3-2,TRBJ1-4,CASSLRDREIKLFF,TGTGCCAGCAGCCTCCGGGACAGGGAGATAAAACTGTTTTTT
.,.,TRBV2,TRBJ1-5,CASSEGAGSWHF,TGTGCCAGCAGTGAAGGGGCGGGGTCTTGGCATTTT
TRBD1,.,TRBV7-6,TRBJ2-7,CASSRGQGAHEQYF,TGTGCCAGCAGTCGGGGACAGGGGGCTCACGAGCAGTACTTC
.,many,TRBV24-1,TRBJ1-5,CATSDPRTGSNQPQHF,TGTGCCACCAGTGATCCCCGGACTGGGAGCAATCAGCCCCAGCATTTT
.,.,TRBV3-1/TRBV3-2,TRBJ1-2,CASSQDRDYGYTF,TGTGCCAGCAGCCAAGACCGCGACTATGGCTACACCTTC
.,.,TRBV7-2,TRBJ1-2,CASSRSYREGYGYTF,TGTGCCAGCAGCCGGAGCTACAGGGAGGGCTATGGCTACACCTTC
.,.,TRBV1,TRBJ1-4,CTSSQGGRGATNEKLFF,TGCACCAGCAGCCAAGGGGGCAGGGGTGCAACTAATGAAAAACTGTTTTTT
.,.,TRBV30,TRBJ1-2,CAWRSSGSYGYTF,TGTGCCTGGAGAAGTTCCGGGTCCTATGGCTACACCTTC
.,few,TRBV7-2,TRBJ2-5,CASSLGWGSRETQYF,TGTGCCAGCAGCTTAGGGTGGGGCAGCCGGGAGACCCAGTACTTC
TRBD2,once,TRBV10-3,TRBJ2-3,CAISTSGGSDTQYF,TGTGCCATCAGTACCAGCGGGGGGTCTGATACGCAGTATTTT
TRBD1,once,TRBV7-2,TRBJ1-2,CASSFAGTGKMNTF,TGTGCCAGCAGCTTTGCCGGGACAGGGAAAATGAACACCTTC
TRBD1,once,TRBV7-9,TRBJ2-7,CASSSLTGRDRTYEQYF,TGTGCCAGCAGCTCTCTAACCGGAAGGGACAGGACCTACGAGCAGTACTTC
.,.,TRBV9,TRBJ2-3,CASSADWSTDTQYF,TGTGCCAGCAGCGCGGACTGGAGCACAGATACGCAGTATTTT
TRBD2,.,TRBV7-2,TRBJ2-1,CASSLGSGAFNEQFF,TGTGCCAGCAGCTTAGGGAGCGGGGCTTTTAATGAGCAGTTCTTC
.,.,TRBV6-2/TRBV6-3,TRBJ1-2,CASSRRGEGPNYGYTF,TGTGCCAGCAGTCGACGCGGGGAGGGGCCCAACTATGGCTACACCTTC
.,.,TRBV10-3,TRBJ1-4,CAISDQGGKLFF,TGTGCCATCAGTGACCAGGGAGGAAAACTGTTTTTT
TRBD1,.,TRBV7-9,TRBJ2-7,CASSRDRLREQYF,TGTGCCAGCAGCCGGGACAGACTACGCGAGCAGTACTTC
.,few,TRBV4-2,TRBJ1-1,CASSQVLGSEAFF,TGTGCCAGCAGCCAAGTCCTAGGCTCTGAAGCTTTCTTT
.,.,TRBV28,TRBJ2-6,CASIPLRRGRSGANVLTF,TGTGCCAGCATTCCACTTAGGAGGGGGCGCTCTGGGGCCAACGTCCTGACTTTC
TRBD1,.,TRBV6-5,TRBJ1-2,CASNQGVTGGYGYTF,TGTGCCAGCAACCAAGGTGTGACAGGGGGCTATGGCTACACCTTC
.,.,TRBV3-1/TRBV3-2,TRBJ2-7,CASSQDAGANYEQYF,TGTGCCAGCAGCCAAGATGCAGGGGCGAACTACGAGCAGTACTTC
.,few,TRBV5-4,TRBJ2-2,CASSFFEDDGGELFF,TGTGCCAGCAGCTTCTTCGAGGATGACGGCGGGGAGCTGTTTTTT
.,once,TRBV3-1/TRBV3-2,TRBJ2-1,CASSETGRTYNEQFF,TGTGCCAGCAGCGAGACGGGGAGAACCTACAATGAGCAGTTCTTC
.,.,TRBV19,TRBJ1-1,CASSMGGTEAFF,TGTGCCAGTAGTATGGGGGGGACTGAAGCTTTCTTT
.,once,TRBV12-3/TRBV12-4,TRBJ1-2,CASSLTGVHGYTF,TGTGCCAGCAGTTTAACGGGAGTCCATGGCTACACCTTC
.,.,TRBV2,TRBJ2-1,CASAKLVFEQFF,TGTGCCAGCGCAAAACTAGTCTTTGAGCAGTTCTTC
TRBD2,once,TRBV2,TRBJ2-3,CASRGLAGEALTDTQYF,TGTGCCAGCAGGGGACTAGCGGGGGAGGCGCTCACAGATACGCAGTATTTT
TRBD1,.,TRBV9,TRBJ2-2,CASSPRQGGNTGELFF,TGTGCCAGCAGCCCTCGACAGGGGGGTAACACCGGGGAGCTGTTTTTT
.,.,TRBV28,TRBJ1-5,CASSPRAYVQPQHF,TGTGCCAGCAGTCCCAGGGCTTACGTTCAGCCCCAGCATTTT
.,few,TRBV2,TRBJ1-1,CASLRGDGTEAFF,TGTGCCTCTCTCCGGGGGGACGGCACTGAAGCTTTCTTT
TRBD1,.,TRBV10-1,TRBJ2-5,CASSESGTGEQKTQYF,TGCGCCAGCAGTGAGTCCGGGACAGGGGAACAGAAGACCCAGTACTTC
.,.,TRBV12-3/TRBV12-4,TRBJ2-5,CASRGGPYETQYF,TGTGCCAGCAGGGGGGGGCCGTATGAGACCCAGTACTTC
.,.,TRBV6-2/TRBV6-3,TRBJ1-5,CASSYLPGYQPQHF,TGTGCCAGCAGTTACCTTCCGGGATACCAGCCCCAGCATTTT
.,.,TRBV9,TRBJ1-5,CASSVGELSNQPQHF,TGTGCCAGCAGCGTAGGCGAGTTGAGTAATCAGCCCCAGCATTTT